Listed below are T cell receptor beta chains from one sample, sequenced in a study of T cell responses to AZD1222 COVID-19 vaccine. This table comes from immunoSEQ multiplex PCR, and its TCRdb copy is limited to in-frame clones, with some not included. The sample shows about 200,000 clones, approximately 90% of them seen only once. The sample consisted of peripheral blood, taken 28 days after the second dose of the MenACWY control vaccine. The receptor set was obtained from an adult who received the MenACWY meningococcal vaccine as a control. Each CDR3 is given with its conserved first and last residue. Fields, in order: J gene, D gene, V gene, clone size, CDR3 DNA, CDR3 protein. A D gene is named only where the DNA matches it firmly. Only part of the rows carry a size: once, few, many, or a class if the clone is expanded.

TRBJ2-2 - TRBV28 - TGTGCCAGCAGAGGGCGGCAACTCCTCACCGGGGAGCTGTTTTTT CASRGRQLLTGELFF
TRBJ1-1 - TRBV19 - TGTGCCAGTAGTATTGGGGTAGGCAGGGGTGACACTGAAGCTTTCTTT CASSIGVGRGDTEAFF
TRBJ1-5 - TRBV15 - TGTGCCACCAGCAGAGATCTAGGGGGGATCGCGCATTTT CATSRDLGGIAHF
TRBJ1-2 - TRBV28 few TGTGCCAGCGCCGGGGGCCTCCCCTTTGTCTACACCTTC CASAGGLPFVYTF
TRBJ2-7 - TRBV29-1 - TGCAGCCAGAACGGGAACTCCTACGAGCAGTACTTC CSQNGNSYEQYF
TRBJ1-1 TRBD1 TRBV5-1 - TGCGCCAGCAGCTTGGTGGGACAGAGGTCTGAAGCTTTCTTT CASSLVGQRSEAFF
TRBJ1-2 TRBD1 TRBV18 - TGTGCCAGCTCACCTGGGACAGGGACCTATGGCTACACCTTC CASSPGTGTYGYTF
TRBJ2-1 TRBD1 TRBV11-2 - TGTGCCAGCAGCACCAACAGGGGGCGGTTGGCCTACAATGAGCAGTTCTTC CASSTNRGRLAYNEQFF
TRBJ2-3 - TRBV11-1 - TGTGCCAGCAGCTTAGCAGGCAGGCCCGTAGCAGATACGCAGTATTTT CASSLAGRPVADTQYF
TRBJ2-3 - TRBV11-2 - TGTGCCAGCAGCTTGTTGAGCGGAAGCACAGATACGCAGTATTTT CASSLLSGSTDTQYF
TRBJ2-1 TRBD1 TRBV5-4 few TGTGCCAGCAGCACTCCAGGGGGAACTGGAAATGAGCAGTTCTTC CASSTPGGTGNEQFF
TRBJ1-4 TRBD1 TRBV19 - TGTGCCAGTAGTATTTCATCAGGGGGCCCTAATGAAAAACTGTTTTTT CASSISSGGPNEKLFF
TRBJ2-5 TRBD2 TRBV11-2 few TGTGCCAGCAACCTCATACGCGGGGGGCTGGAGACCCAGTACTTC CASNLIRGGLETQYF
TRBJ1-2 - TRBV28 - TGTGCCAGCAGTTTATTCCAGCCCTATGGCTACACCTTC CASSLFQPYGYTF
TRBJ2-1 - TRBV2 - TGTGCCAGTCCCTCGGGGGGACAGTACAATGAGCAGTTCTTC CASPSGGQYNEQFF
TRBJ2-7 TRBD1 TRBV9 - TGTGCCAGCAGCGTAGGGACAGGGAACCACGAGCAGTACTTC CASSVGTGNHEQYF
TRBJ2-7 - TRBV7-2 - TGTGCCAGCAGCCCCTCGGATAGCTCCTCCTACGAGCAGTACTTC CASSPSDSSSYEQYF
TRBJ1-2 - TRBV6-1 - TGTGCCAGCAGTGAAGCGTCAAAGGGGAACTATGGCTACACCTTC CASSEASKGNYGYTF
TRBJ2-1 TRBD1 TRBV7-3 - TGTGCCAGCAGTCGGACAGGGTCGGGTGAGCAGTTCTTC CASSRTGSGEQFF
TRBJ2-5 - TRBV27 - TGTGCCAGCAGTTTATGGCAGGGGTCTAACCAAGAGACCCAGTACTTC CASSLWQGSNQETQYF
TRBJ2-1 - TRBV20-1 once TGCAGTGCTTACAACAATGAGCAGTTCTTC CSAYNNEQFF
TRBJ2-5 - TRBV6-1 once TGTGCCAGCAGTGAAGGGTTTAGCGGTACTCGGGCGACCCAGTACTTC CASSEGFSGTRATQYF
TRBJ2-5 TRBD1 TRBV28 - TGTGCCACCTCAGGACAGGGGAAAGAGACCCAGTACTTC CATSGQGKETQYF
TRBJ1-1 - TRBV6-5 - TGTGCCAGCAGTTACCTTGCCAGGGGCACTGAAGCTTTCTTT CASSYLARGTEAFF
TRBJ2-5 - TRBV28 - TGTGCCAGCAGTCCCAATACGGGACGGACGCAAGAGACCCAGTACTTC CASSPNTGRTQETQYF
TRBJ1-2 - TRBV12-3/TRBV12-4 - TGTGCCAGCAGTTTACGGCAGAACTATGGCTACACCTTC CASSLRQNYGYTF
TRBJ2-5 - TRBV20-1 - TGCAGTGCTAGTCGTCTAGTCTGGGAGACCCAGTACTTC CSASRLVWETQYF
TRBJ2-3 TRBD2 TRBV2 - TGTGCCAGCAGTCCCAGCGGGAGCGCAAGAAGCCAGTCCACAGATACGCAGTATTTT CASSPSGSARSQSTDTQYF
TRBJ1-2 - TRBV7-2 - TGTGCCAGCAGTGAAAGACGGGGCGGTGGCTACACCTTC CASSERRGGGYTF
TRBJ2-3 - TRBV28 - TGTGCCAGCAGTGCTACAGGGTCGGGGACAGATACGCAGTATTTT CASSATGSGTDTQYF
TRBJ2-4 TRBD1 TRBV19 - TGTGCCAGTAGTACCAGACAGGGGTATAACATTCAGTACTTC CASSTRQGYNIQYF
TRBJ2-7 TRBD1 TRBV7-3 once TGTGCCAGCAGCTTAAGGAACAGGGACAGGGGGAGCGAGCAGTACTTC CASSLRNRDRGSEQYF
TRBJ1-4 TRBD1 TRBV7-2 - TGTGCCAGCAGCTCGTTTGACAGGGATGAAAAACTGTTTTTT CASSSFDRDEKLFF
TRBJ2-1 TRBD2 TRBV30 once TGTGCCTGGAGTGCCCTGGGACTAGCGGGAGCGATTTCCTACAATGAGCAGTTCTTC CAWSALGLAGAISYNEQFF
TRBJ1-5 TRBD1 TRBV3-1/TRBV3-2 - TGTGCCAGCAGCCTCGGGACAGGGTATAGCAATCAGCCCCAGCATTTT CASSLGTGYSNQPQHF
TRBJ2-1 - TRBV5-1 - TGCGCCAGCAGCTTGGGCCAGGGACCCTACAATGAGCAGTTCTTC CASSLGQGPYNEQFF
TRBJ2-3 - TRBV6-1 - TGTGCCAGCAGTGAAGTGAAGGGTACGCAGTATTTT CASSEVKGTQYF
TRBJ1-1 - TRBV19 - TGTGCCATTTCACCCCAATTTGCACCGAACACTGAAGCTTTCTTT CAISPQFAPNTEAFF
TRBJ1-4 - TRBV28 - TGTGCCAGCACATCCAGGGATGAAAAACTGTTTTTT CASTSRDEKLFF
TRBJ2-7 - TRBV4-3 - TGCGCCAGCAGCCCTGAGGCTAGCGTCCTTTACGAGCAGTACTTC CASSPEASVLYEQYF
TRBJ1-2 - TRBV29-1 - TGCGCAGGAACCACTGTTCTTAACTATGGCTACACCTTC CAGTTVLNYGYTF